Listed below are T cell receptor beta chains from one sample, sequenced in a study of response to subunit inactivated influenza vaccine. A single record per CDR3 protein comes from TCRdb applying MiXCR to the RT-PCR reads. The repertoire holds about 580,000 distinct CDR3 sequences, with approximately 14% as singletons. The input for sequencing was PBMCs from blood, taken about 12 days after vaccination. The receptor set was obtained from a man in his fifties who received an inactivated influenza vaccine. Each CDR3 is given without its conserved first and last residue.

CDR3	V	J
ASSLDRQAGEQY	TRBV11-2	TRBJ2-7
AWRWGFYNEQF	TRBV30	TRBJ2-1
ASSPTPGTSYEQY	TRBV7-2	TRBJ2-7
SARDGAGTAGELF	TRBV20-1	TRBJ2-2
SARGGGQNEQF	TRBV20-1	TRBJ2-1
ASSRVGVQETQY	TRBV7-9	TRBJ2-5
ASHKSGTANTEAF	TRBV28	TRBJ1-1
AISESRAGGKSSYNEQF	TRBV10-3	TRBJ2-1
ASSQFRGSGGATGELF	TRBV4-3	TRBJ2-2
SARDRRQHQY	TRBV20-1	TRBJ2-5
ASSPLGTTYEQY	TRBV6-5	TRBJ2-7
ASSRDGQALNTEAF	TRBV5-1	TRBJ1-1
ASSYVPPQTGRAYEQY	TRBV6-5	TRBJ2-7
ASRCQRDLPETQY	TRBV21-1	TRBJ2-5
ASSYSSRDNYGYT	TRBV6-2/TRBV6-3	TRBJ1-2
ASSDRAQQF	TRBV18	TRBJ2-1